The entry below gives a single T cell receptor (beta chain) sequence along with its context. Some clones are missing from TCRdb's copy, which holds only in-frame ones; the method was immunoSEQ multiplex PCR. The sample records 70,000 to 85,000 clones, 88% being singletons. This entry is derived from a study of OX40 agonist ivuxolimab in advanced cancers. Study at large: Every 2 weeks, ivuxolimab was infused into the patients intravenously at between 0.01 and 10 mg/kg.

Peripheral blood came from all dose cohorts at three timepoints. With 4 bases clipped from V and 3 bases from J, the junction kept 4 bases outside the gene matches. This CDR3 spans 14 amino acids. Germline V gives CDR1 SGHTS, CDR2 YDEGEE. Here the sequenced sample was CD4+ or CD8+ T cells sorted from blood, taken in a trial of the OX40 agonist ivuxolimab. The TCR originated in an adult with an advanced solid tumor such as melanoma, head and neck, liver or kidney cancer. V and J are TRBV5-8 and TRBJ1-5, with TRBD1 matching over 7 bases. DNA for the CDR3: TGTGCCAGCAGCCAGGGACAGTTCAATCAGCCCCAGCATTTT. Translation gives CASSQGQFNQPQHF.